Each of the 18 T cell receptor beta chains below was sequenced from the same sample in a study of shared clonotypes between healthy human individuals (dated by TCRdb to between 2020 and 2021). Receptors were amplified or captured by the immunoSEQ multiplex PCR assay. TCRdb holds this immuneACCESS table with in-frame rearrangements only. Some clones are missing; in checked studies, unresolved V genes explain under half, and the rest has no known cause. Here the sample has about 680,000 clones; just over 90% occur a single time. Approximately 22% of the sample is in the top ten clones. CD8 naive samples were CD45RO-negative cells positively selected for CCR7, giving a CD45RA+CCR7+ population that excluded TemRA cells. Sequencing was done on a sample of naive CD8+ T cells sorted from blood. The sample's cell subset or site label, decoded: CD45RA+CCR7+. These receptors all come from a man aged 25 to 40 in good health.

This chain uses TRBV28 with TRBJ1-5; possibly TRBD1 for D (5 bases). The CDR3 is 14 residues long. CDR1 MDHEN and CDR2 SYDVKM come from the germline V gene. The V and J ends lost 3 bases and 6 bases respectively, with 12 bases between them. CDR3 DNA sequence: TGTGCCAGCAGTTTGATAGGGGAGGGTCAGCCCCAGCATTTT. Translating gives CASSLIGEGQPQHF.

CDR3 loop: CASSWTSGSYNEQFF. CDR3 nucleotides: TGTGCCAGCAGTTGGACTAGCGGGAGCTACAATGAGCAGTTCTTC. This rearrangement joins TRBV6-5 to TRBJ2-1, with 13 bases lining up with TRBD2. The junction had 0 bases not matched to a gene; V was cut back by 4 bases and J by 3 bases. This CDR3 is 15 amino acids long. CDR1 and CDR2 from the germline V gene are MNHEY and SVGAGI.

This clone was seen just once. This chain uses TRBV27 with TRBJ1-5; D unresolved. Trimming removed 1 base at V and 2 bases at J, with 15 bases between. The CDR3 runs to 17 residues. Germline CDR1 and CDR2: MNHEY and SMNVEV (reference sequence). The CDR3 bases are TGTGCCAGCAGTTTATTTTGGGCTCGGGGAGGCAATCAGCCCCAGCATTTT. Translation gives CASSLFWARGGNQPQHF.

Remarks on this clone: Within the sample, other DNA sequences also encode this same CDR3. The CDR3 here is CASSAAGTAWEQYF. The CDR3 nucleotides are TGCGCCAGTAGCGCTGCCGGGACAGCCTGGGAGCAGTACTTC. The chain couples TRBV5-1 to TRBJ2-7; 7 bases map to TRBD1. Germline V gives CDR1 SGHRS, CDR2 YFSETQ. The CDR3 is made up of 14 amino acids. The V and J ends lost 8 bases and 7 bases, in that order; junction bases with no gene match: 15.

This chain joins TRBV6-4 and TRBJ2-2, with D hard to call. CDR1 and CDR2 (germline): MRHNA, SNTAGT. V was trimmed by 3 bases and J by 3 bases, leaving 5 bases between them. The CDR3 has 13 amino acids. CDR3 in amino acids: CASSESYTGELFF. The CDR3 DNA follows: TGTGCCAGCAGTGAATCATACACCGGGGAGCTGTTTTTT.

This chain uses TRBV7-2 with TRBJ1-1, with no clear D. This CDR3 contains 13 residues. Trimming removed 2 bases at V and 1 base at J, with 5 bases between. Per the germline V gene, CDR1 is SGHTA and CDR2 is FQGNSA. CDR3: CASSLRWNTEAFF. CDR3 nucleotide sequence: TGTGCCAGCAGCTTAAGGTGGAACACTGAAGCTTTCTTT.

This clone came up once. The rearrangement uses TRBV14 and TRBJ2-3, with TRBD2 matching 7 bases. The V segment lost 5 bases and the J segment 2 bases; nucleotides outside the gene matches: 7. Per germline, CDR1 SGHDN and CDR2 FVKESK. The CDR3 has 15 amino acids. The CDR3 bases are TGTGCCAGCAGCGCCACGCTAGCGGTCACAGATACGCAGTATTTT. This codes for CASSATLAVTDTQYF.

The J gene is TRBJ2-7, the V gene TRBV6-1, with a possible D match to TRBD1 (7 bases). From germline, CDR1 is MNHNS and CDR2 SASEGT. The CDR3 extends over 15 amino acids. Trimming shortened V by 1 base and J by 2 bases, and 12 bases separated the two germline ends. The CDR3 nucleotides read TGTGCCAGCAGTGAAGGGTCAGGGGGGCCCTACGAGCAGTACTTC. Protein product: CASSEGSGGPYEQYF.

The V call is TRBV7-9, the J call TRBJ2-7; D gene unclear. Germline V gives CDR1 SEHNR, CDR2 FQNEAQ (reference sequence). There are 11 residues in the CDR3. Trimming took 3 bases from V and 5 from J, leaving 5 bases between them. The CDR3 is CASSLENEQYF. CDR3 in DNA: TGTGCCAGCAGCTTGGAGAACGAGCAGTACTTC.

The chain recombines TRBV5-4 with TRBJ2-5; 8 bases align to TRBD1. CDR1 SGHNT and CDR2 YYREEE come from the germline V gene (reference sequence). The CDR3 runs to 15 residues. V shed 9 bases and J 1 base; nucleotides not matched to a gene: 11. In nucleotides, the CDR3 is TGTGCCACCAAAGACAGGGGAATTATCCAAGAGACCCAGTACTTC. It is translated as CATKDRGIIQETQYF.

The rearrangement uses TRBV30 and TRBJ1-2, with D unclear. This CDR3 has 11 residues. Trimming pared 3 bases from V and 8 bases from J, leaving 10 bases between. Germline CDR1 is GTSNPN and CDR2 is SVGIG (reference sequence). CDR3 DNA: TGTGCCTGGAGCGACGCCAAGGGCTACACCTTC. Protein sequence: CAWSDAKGYTF.

This chain uses TRBV11-2 with TRBJ2-7; TRBD2 matches at 11 bases. The germline V gene has CDR1 SGHAT and CDR2 FQNNGV. J lost 2 bases, V lost 3 bases, and 9 bases had no gene match. This CDR3 has 17 residues. The DNA of the CDR3 is TGTGCCAGCAGCTTTCCAATAGCGGGAGGGCCCGCCTACGAGCAGTACTTC. Amino acid sequence: CASSFPIAGGPAYEQYF.

The chain combines TRBV5-1 with TRBJ2-5; D may be TRBD1 or TRBD2 (5 bases each). Per the germline V gene, CDR1 is SGHRS and CDR2 is YFSETQ. V lost 0 bases and J 4 bases, leaving 10 bases between the germline ends. The length of the CDR3 is 14 residues. This CDR3 reads CASSLAFGGETQYF. CDR3 DNA sequence: TGCGCCAGCAGCTTGGCCTTTGGGGGAGAGACCCAGTACTTC.

This clone was recorded a few times. J is TRBJ2-7 and V is TRBV2; 8 bases are a match to TRBD1. The germline V gene encodes CDR1 SNHLY and CDR2 FYNNEI. Trimming at V came to 2 bases and at J to 3 bases, leaving 6 bases not matched to a gene. CDR3 length equals 15 residues. The CDR3 here is CASSEHPGGDYEQYF. The CDR3 coding sequence is TGTGCCAGCAGTGAACACCCAGGGGGCGACTACGAGCAGTACTTC.

The genes are TRBV18 and TRBJ1-5; the D is unclear. CDR3 size: 14 residues. V gave up 2 bases and J gave up 1 base, with 6 bases separating them. Germline V gives CDR1 KGHSH, CDR2 LQKENI. The CDR3, as DNA: TGTGCCAGCTCACCAGAGGGAAGCAATCAGCCCCAGCATTTT. It codes for CASSPEGSNQPQHF.

The chain links TRBV19 to TRBJ2-1; 8 nucleotides match TRBD1. The CDR3 consists of 15 residues. Per germline, CDR1 LNHDA and CDR2 SQIVND (reference sequence). With V trimmed by 1 base and J by 3 bases, 2 bases remained unmatched. CDR3 in amino acids: CASSIGQGHYNEQFF. CDR3 bases: TGTGCCAGTAGTATAGGACAGGGGCACTACAATGAGCAGTTCTTC.

The rearrangement joins TRBV7-9 to TRBJ2-7; D not resolved. The CDR3 loop spans 15 amino acids. Germline loops: CDR1 SEHNR, CDR2 FQNEAQ (reference sequence). The V end was cut by 5 bases, the J end by 2 bases, with 16 bases between. CDR3: CASSPPTRIPYEQYF. The CDR3 DNA reads as TGTGCCAGCAGCCCACCCACTCGTATACCCTACGAGCAGTACTTC.

Details on this clone: A junction end diverges from the germline sequence, so it may reflect a read error. The CDR3 DNA is TGTGCCAGCAGCCCTCCGGTGTTGAGAGACAACCACTTC. It yields the protein CASSPPVLRDNHF. This chain connects TRBV28 to TRBJ2-7, with D unresolved. The germline gives CDR1 MDHEN, CDR2 SYDVKM. The CDR3 length is 13 residues.